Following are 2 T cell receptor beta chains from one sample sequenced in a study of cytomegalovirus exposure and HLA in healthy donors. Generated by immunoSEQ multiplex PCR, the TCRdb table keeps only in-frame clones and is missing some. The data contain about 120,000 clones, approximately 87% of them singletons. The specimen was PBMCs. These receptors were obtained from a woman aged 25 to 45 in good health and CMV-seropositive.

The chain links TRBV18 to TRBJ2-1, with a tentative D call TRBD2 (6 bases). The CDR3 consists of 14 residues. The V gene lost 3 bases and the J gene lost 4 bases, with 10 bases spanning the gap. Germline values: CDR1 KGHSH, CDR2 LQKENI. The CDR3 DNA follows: TGTGCCAGCTCACCTCCCGGGAGTTACAATGAGCAGTTCTTC. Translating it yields CASSPPGSYNEQFF.

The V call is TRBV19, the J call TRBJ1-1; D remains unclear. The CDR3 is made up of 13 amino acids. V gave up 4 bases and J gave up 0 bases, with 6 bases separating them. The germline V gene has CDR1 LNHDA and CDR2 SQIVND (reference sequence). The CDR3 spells CASSKHLNTEAFF. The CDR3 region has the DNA TGTGCCAGTAGTAAGCACCTGAACACTGAAGCTTTCTTT.